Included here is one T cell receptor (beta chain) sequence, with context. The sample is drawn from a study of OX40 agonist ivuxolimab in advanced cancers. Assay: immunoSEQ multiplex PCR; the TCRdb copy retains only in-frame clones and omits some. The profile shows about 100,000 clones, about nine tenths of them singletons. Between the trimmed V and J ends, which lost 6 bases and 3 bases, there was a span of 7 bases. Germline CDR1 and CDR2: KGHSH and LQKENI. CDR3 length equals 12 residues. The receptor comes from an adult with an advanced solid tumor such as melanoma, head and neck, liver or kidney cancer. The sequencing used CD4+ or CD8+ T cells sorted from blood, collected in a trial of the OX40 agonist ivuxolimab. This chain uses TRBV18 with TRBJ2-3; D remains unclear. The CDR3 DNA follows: TGTGCCAGCTCCCCAGGAACAGATACGCAGTATTTT. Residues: CASSPGTDTQYF.